The 12 T cell receptor beta chains given below trace back to one sample, sequenced in a study of T-cell memory formation after mild COVID-19. TCRdb re-derived calls from the 5' RACE reads in MiXCR, one entry per CDR3 protein. The data show 350,000 or so distinct CDR3 sequences, roughly 21% seen once. What was sequenced was PBMCs or a T cell subset sorted from them (not recorded which). These receptors were obtained from an adult woman who had mild COVID-19 (a few samples of this study predate the infection). Cell type and time point are not known.

The genes are TRBV20-1 and TRBJ1-1; a weak D match, TRBD1 (6 bases). This CDR3 has 16 residues. V dropped 1 base and J dropped 2 bases, with 17 bases sitting between them. Looked up from germline, CDR1 is DFQATT and CDR2 is SNEGSKA (reference sequence). The CDR3 is CSARVRQAEGNTEAFF. The CDR3, as DNA: TGCAGTGCTAGAGTACGACAGGCCGAGGGAAACACTGAAGCTTTCTTT.

V gene TRBV7-6 combines with J gene TRBJ2-5; a possible D gene is TRBD1 (5 bases). The V end was cut by 0 bases, the J end by 4 bases, with 12 bases between. In germline, CDR1 is SGHVS, CDR2 FNYEAQ. The CDR3 length is 15 residues. The CDR3 protein is CASSLALGRAETQYF. DNA of the CDR3: TGTGCCAGCAGCTTAGCCTTGGGCAGGGCAGAGACCCAGTACTTC.

The chain links TRBV6-6 to TRBJ2-3; the match to TRBD2 covers 7 bases. Germline CDR1 is MNHNY and CDR2 is SVGAGI (reference sequence). The ends lost 5 bases at V and 3 bases at J; junction bases unmatched: 11. The CDR3 length is 16 residues. The CDR3 region has the DNA TGTGCCAGCAGTAACCACCCGGCGGGAGTTACAGATACGCAGTATTTT. Amino acids: CASSNHPAGVTDTQYF.

The chain joins TRBV6-1 to TRBJ2-1; 11 bases align to TRBD2. This CDR3 spans 16 amino acids. Germline CDR1 is MNHNS and CDR2 is SASEGT. The trim removed 8 bases at V and 2 bases at J, leaving 8 bases unmatched. CDR3 amino acids: CASSGVAGGTYNEQFF. In nucleotides, the CDR3 is TGTGCCAGCTCGGGAGTAGCGGGGGGGACCTACAATGAGCAGTTCTTC.

This clonotype showed up just a few times. The chain has TRBV20-1 and TRBJ2-7, with 8 bases identical to TRBD1. Germline-derived CDR1 and CDR2 are DFQATT and SNEGSKA (reference sequence). CDR3 size: 14 residues. The V gene end was trimmed by 1 base and the J gene end by 4 bases; junction bases not matched to a gene: 6. Here the CDR3 DNA reads TGCAGTGCTAGAGGGTCGGACAGGGCATACGAGCAGTACTTC. This codes for CSARGSDRAYEQYF.

The J gene is TRBJ1-2, the V gene TRBV10-3; 7 bases fit TRBD1. The CDR3 loop spans 16 amino acids. V shed 0 bases and J 0 bases; nucleotides not matched to a gene: 4. From germline, CDR1 is ENHRY and CDR2 SYGVKD. For the CDR3, the DNA is TGTGCCATCAGTGAGTCGACAGGGATCCCTAACTATGGCTACACCTTC. This codes for CAISESTGIPNYGYTF.

Only a few counts were recorded for this clonotype. The V call is TRBV6-6, the J call TRBJ2-7; TRBD2 agrees at 8 bases. Trimming cost V 8 bases and J 5 bases; bases outside gene matches: 14. The CDR3 contains 15 residues. From germline, CDR1 is MNHNY and CDR2 SVGAGI (reference sequence). The CDR3 loop reads CASDLTAGGGHEQYF. CDR3 bases: TGTGCCAGCGACCTAACGGCGGGAGGCGGGCACGAGCAGTACTTC.

The sample holds many counts of this clonotype. The V and J genes are TRBV21-1 and TRBJ1-3; the table's D call, TRBD1, was not checked against the DNA. TRBV21-1 is a documented pseudogene. The CDR3 spans 17 residues. The DNA for the CDR3 is TGTGCCAGCAGCCGACGAGGACAGGCGCGCTCTGGAAACACCATATATTTT. This gives the protein CASSRRGQARSGNTIYF.

This clonotype was recorded a few times. The chain links TRBV12-3 or TRBV12-4 to TRBJ2-1, with D possibly TRBD1 on 6 matching bases. The CDR3 length is 14 residues. Trimming removed 3 bases from V and 6 bases from J, with 12 bases in between. CDR3 bases: TGTGCCAGCAGTTTGGGCCTGGGGGCCAATGAGCAGTTCTTC. Protein sequence: CASSLGLGANEQFF.

This clonotype was recorded at least ten times. The V call is TRBV4-3, the J call TRBJ2-1; 8 bases line up with TRBD2. The CDR3 extends over 15 amino acids. Per the germline V gene, CDR1 is LGHNA and CDR2 is YSLEER. Trimming at V came to 1 base and at J to 3 bases, leaving 2 bases not matched to a gene. The CDR3 bases are TGCGCCAGCAGCCAAGGTAGCGGGAACTACAATGAGCAGTTCTTC. Amino acid sequence: CASSQGSGNYNEQFF.

This clonotype turned up a few times. V and J are TRBV11-2 and TRBJ2-7; D is undetermined. Between the trimmed V and J ends, which lost 5 bases and 3 bases, there was a span of 8 bases. This CDR3 comprises 12 residues. Looked up from germline, CDR1 is SGHAT and CDR2 is FQNNGV. CDR3 nucleotide sequence: TGTGCCAGCAGCCAACTGAACTACGAGCAGTACTTC. It is translated as CASSQLNYEQYF.

The rearrangement links TRBV7-9 to TRBJ2-5; tentatively, D is TRBD2 (6 bases). The CDR3 spans 15 residues. Germline V gene data show CDR1 as SEHNR and CDR2 as FQNEAQ (reference sequence). The V gene lost 5 bases and the J gene lost 2 bases, with 15 bases spanning the gap. In DNA form, the CDR3 reads TGTGCCAGCAGCCCGGAGAGGGGACTTCAAGAGACCCAGTACTTC. Translating gives CASSPERGLQETQYF.